The entry that follows covers one T cell receptor (beta chain) sequence. This clonotype was recorded at least ten times. The target of this receptor is not known. Base qualities are not recorded, but no much larger clone differs from it by a single base. The data originate from a study of CD8 T cells in ankylosing spondylitis (dated by TCRdb to 2016 to 2017). For the wider study: T cell receptor beta repertoires were profiled in healthy donors and ankylosing spondylitis patients so that disease-linked TCR variants could be found. In total, the full study cohort was made up of 95 to 110 healthy donors and 25 to 30 ankylosing spondylitis patients. Samples of peripheral blood were taken, and for ankylosing spondylitis patients, synovial fluid was collected as well.

The data were produced on an Illumina HiSeq 2500. Quantitative 5'-RACE with molecular barcodes was the method used to prepare the TCR beta libraries. For the original study's pipeline: To identify disease-linked TCR variants, a new computational method was used, one built on a probabilistic model of VDJ rearrangement. TCRdb reprocessing: public reads trimmed at Q25 with fastp, clones called with MiXCR, in-frame beta chains kept. Every entry covers one CDR3 protein and lists the most common genes and DNA from its rows. These V and J calls rely on TCRdb rather than the paper's analysis. The sample table shows about 140,000 distinct CDR3 sequences, and approximately 32% are seen once. 6% of the sample belongs to the ten largest clones. The investigation overall reported the following: According to the report, matched synovial fluid samples from ankylosing spondylitis patients were significantly enriched for the disease-linked clones. The disease-linked clones showed a CD8+ phenotype and occurred at relatively low frequencies in peripheral blood. Blood from ankylosing spondylitis patients appeared to be characterized by a TCR beta motif made up of seven or eight highly homologous amino acid variants. Some TCR beta motif variants had previously been reported in synovial fluid and blood of reactive arthritis patients, which suggested common disease-initiation mechanisms.

For each ankylosing spondylitis patient, the synovial fluid sample was matched to a blood sample from that same patient. CDR3 length: 17 amino acids, cysteine to phenylalanine. The retained sequence is limited to the CDR3, 51 bases, with the frame set at the first base. Reading the germline V gene gives CDR1 SGHTA and CDR2 FQGNSA. Here V drops 5 bases and J drops 5 bases, and the junction holds 7 bases not matched to any gene. The chain uses TRBV7-2 and TRBJ2-3; 16 bases in between match TRBD2. Input material: synovial fluid, either unsorted or a sorted T cell fraction (not recorded which). The sequence was collected from a male donor with ankylosing spondylitis. The nucleotide sequence reads as follows: TGTGCCAGCAGCGCAGGGACTAGCGGGAGGGCGAGAGATACGCAGTATTTT. This encodes CASSAGTSGRARDTQYF.